The 17 T cell receptor beta chains in this list originate from one sample, sequenced in a study of T cell responses to AZD1222 COVID-19 vaccine. The method was immunoSEQ multiplex PCR; TCRdb's version includes in-frame clones alone and lacks a portion of them. The sample yields roughly 140,000 clones, 88% seen once. Material: peripheral blood, obtained on day 0 of MenACWY control vaccination. The source is an adult in good health.

This clone appeared a few times. This chain links TRBV25-1 with TRBJ2-5, with a weak D call TRBD2 (6 bases). Germline assignment: CDR1 MGHDK and CDR2 SYGVNS. V was clipped by 1 base and J by 3 bases, with 9 bases between them. CDR3 length: 14 amino acids. The CDR3 DNA is TGTGCCAGCAGTGAATGGGTAGCGGAAGAGACCCAGTACTTC. Its translation is CASSEWVAEETQYF.

The chain joins TRBV7-2 to TRBJ1-1, with D perhaps matching TRBD1 (6 bases). The CDR3 contains 13 residues. V was trimmed by 4 bases and J by 7 bases, leaving 13 bases between them. Per germline, CDR1 SGHTA and CDR2 FQGNSA. In DNA, the CDR3 is TGTGCCAGCAGCTCCTTCGGACAGCTTGAAGCTTTCTTT. Translating gives CASSSFGQLEAFF.

This chain's CDR3 is CASRAQVNTGELFF. The CDR3 DNA reads TGTGCCAGCAGGGCACAGGTGAACACCGGGGAGCTGTTTTTT. The chain joins TRBV6-5 to TRBJ2-2; TRBD1 is a possible D gene (5 bases). This CDR3 has 14 residues. Trimming took 6 bases from V and 1 from J, leaving 9 bases between them. Germline CDR1 is MNHEY and CDR2 is SVGAGI.

The chain employs TRBV4-2 and TRBJ2-1; D remains unclear. V gave up 0 bases and J gave up 12 bases, with 9 bases separating them. This CDR3 has 12 residues. The germline CDR1 and CDR2 sequences are LGHNA and YNFKEQ. The chain's CDR3 is CASSQEVSRQFF. For the CDR3, the DNA is TGTGCCAGCAGCCAAGAGGTGTCTCGGCAGTTCTTC.

Here the CDR3 DNA reads TGTGCCACCAGTGATAGCGCTAGCGGGGGAAGCACAGATACGCAGTATTTT. Protein product: CATSDSASGGSTDTQYF. The genes are TRBV24-1 and TRBJ2-3; TRBD2 aligns across 10 bases. Germline CDR1 and CDR2: KGHDR and SFDVKD. The CDR3 runs to 17 residues. Unmatched junction bases numbered 5, after V lost 3 bases and J lost 0 bases.

The sample holds a few counts of this clone. The chain employs TRBV19 and TRBJ2-7; 9 bases map to TRBD2. CDR1 is LNHDA, CDR2 SQIVND, per germline (reference sequence). Trimming at V came to 3 bases and at J to 2 bases, leaving 2 bases not matched to a gene. This CDR3 is 14 amino acids long. The CDR3: CASSIASGAYEQYF. CDR3 nucleotides: TGTGCCAGTAGTATCGCTAGCGGGGCCTACGAGCAGTACTTC.

The chain links TRBV10-3 to TRBJ2-1; possible D gene TRBD2, 7 bases. The V end lost 1 base, the J end lost 15 bases, and 19 bases lay between the germline ends. The CDR3 has 14 amino acids. Germline CDR1 is ENHRY and CDR2 is SYGVKD. In DNA, the CDR3 is TGTGCCATCAGTGAGTTCGATAACGGGGGGCGGCCGTTCTTC. Amino acid sequence: CAISEFDNGGRPFF.

V gene TRBV5-1 combines with J gene TRBJ2-2; TRBD1 aligns across 8 bases. The germline CDR1 and CDR2 sequences are SGHRS and YFSETQ. CDR3 length: 16 amino acids. Germline trimming cut 4 bases from V and 1 base from J; bases unmatched to any gene: 6. Written as DNA, the CDR3 is TGCGCCAGCAGCGGACAGGGTCAACTGAACACCGGGGAGCTGTTTTTT. It encodes CASSGQGQLNTGELFF.

The chain employs TRBV7-2 and TRBJ2-7; D is unclear. V lost 5 bases, J lost 5 bases, and 16 bases lay in between. Germline CDR1 reads SGHTA; CDR2 reads FQGNSA. The CDR3 extends over 14 amino acids. In DNA, the CDR3 is TGTGCCAGCAGCCGCCTCCCCTTCCGTAACGAGCAGTACTTC. Translating it yields CASSRLPFRNEQYF. The variable domain in full, completed from reference TRBV7-2 and TRBJ2-7, reads GAGVSQSPSNKVTEKGKDVELRCDPISGHTALYWYRQSLGQGLEFLIYFQGNSAPDKSGLPSDRFSAERTGGSVSTLTIQRTQQEDSAVYLCASSRLPFRNEQYFGPGTRLTVT.

V gene TRBV6-5 combines with J gene TRBJ2-2; D is ambiguous. V was pared by 2 bases and J by 11 bases, with 15 bases between. Looked up from germline, CDR1 is MNHEY and CDR2 is SVGAGI. The CDR3 covers 14 residues. Here the CDR3 reads CASSYAAASSELFF. The CDR3 nucleotides read TGTGCCAGCAGTTACGCGGCCGCGTCCTCTGAGCTGTTTTTT.

This clone was detected a few times. The V gene is TRBV3-1 (or the pseudogene TRBV3-2), the J gene TRBJ2-3; D remains unclear. Looked up from germline, CDR1 is LGHDT and CDR2 is YNNKEL (reference sequence). The CDR3 extends over 15 amino acids. V lost 4 bases to trimming and J lost 2 bases, with 13 bases between them. CDR3 in amino acids: CASSLTPSSTDTQYF. Written as DNA, the CDR3 is TGTGCCAGCAGCCTAACGCCCTCCTCCACAGATACGCAGTATTTT.

On this clone: Other DNA sequences of this sample code for an identical CDR3. The chain combines TRBV4-1 with TRBJ2-7; D is undetermined. This CDR3 has 11 residues. V was trimmed by 1 base and J by 6 bases, leaving 4 bases between them. In germline, CDR1 is MGHRA, CDR2 YSYEKL. The DNA of the CDR3 is TGCGCCAGCAGCCAAGTTGGCGAGCAGTACTTC. This codes for CASSQVGEQYF.

The chain recombines TRBV7-2 with TRBJ1-1; D might be TRBD1 (5 bases). In germline, CDR1 is SGHTA, CDR2 FQGNSA. Trimming pared 2 bases from V and 4 bases from J, leaving 11 bases between. The length of the CDR3 is 14 residues. Written as DNA, the CDR3 is TGTGCCAGCAGCTTATCAGTGGGGACCACTGAAGCTTTCTTT. Translated, it gives CASSLSVGTTEAFF.

CDR3 nucleotide sequence: TGTGCCAGTAAGGAACTAGCGGGTTCCTACGAGCAGTACTTC. Protein product: CASKELAGSYEQYF. The chain has TRBV19 and TRBJ2-7; TRBD2 aligns across 9 bases. The CDR3 covers 14 residues. Germline CDR1 LNHDA, CDR2 SQIVND (reference sequence). V lost 7 bases, J lost 1 base, and 5 bases stayed unmatched.

This clone showed up just once. The chain combines TRBV5-4 with TRBJ2-3, with a possible D match to TRBD2 (5 bases). The germline V and J ends were trimmed by 4 bases and 0 bases, with 15 bases remaining between them. There are 16 residues in the CDR3. Germline CDR1 is SGHNT and CDR2 is YYREEE (reference sequence). CDR3: CASSPVALASTDTQYF. CDR3 nucleotides: TGTGCCAGCAGCCCGGTCGCGCTAGCTAGCACAGATACGCAGTATTTT.

The chain carries TRBV30 and TRBJ1-1; D is unresolved. V lost 2 bases to trimming and J lost 4 bases, with 11 bases between them. This CDR3 comprises 13 residues. Looked up from germline, CDR1 is GTSNPN and CDR2 is SVGIG (reference sequence). The CDR3 bases are TGTGCCTGGAGTCAGGCCTTGGGCACTGAAGCTTTCTTT. Its protein product is CAWSQALGTEAFF.

The V gene is TRBV5-1, the J gene TRBJ1-4; no clear D. Per germline, CDR1 SGHRS and CDR2 YFSETQ. V was shortened by 0 bases and J by 3 bases, with 6 bases between the two germline ends. This CDR3 contains 14 residues. The CDR3 coding sequence is TGCGCCAGCAGCTTGGACTCGGCTAATGAAAAACTGTTTTTT. The encoded protein is CASSLDSANEKLFF. Combining the CDR3 with reference TRBV5-1 and TRBJ1-4 gives the whole variable domain KAGVTQTPRYLIKTRGQQVTLSCSPISGHRSVSWYQQTPGQGLQFLFEYFSETQRNKGNFPGRFSGRQFSNSRSEMNVSTLELGDSALYLCASSLDSANEKLFFGSGTQLSVL.